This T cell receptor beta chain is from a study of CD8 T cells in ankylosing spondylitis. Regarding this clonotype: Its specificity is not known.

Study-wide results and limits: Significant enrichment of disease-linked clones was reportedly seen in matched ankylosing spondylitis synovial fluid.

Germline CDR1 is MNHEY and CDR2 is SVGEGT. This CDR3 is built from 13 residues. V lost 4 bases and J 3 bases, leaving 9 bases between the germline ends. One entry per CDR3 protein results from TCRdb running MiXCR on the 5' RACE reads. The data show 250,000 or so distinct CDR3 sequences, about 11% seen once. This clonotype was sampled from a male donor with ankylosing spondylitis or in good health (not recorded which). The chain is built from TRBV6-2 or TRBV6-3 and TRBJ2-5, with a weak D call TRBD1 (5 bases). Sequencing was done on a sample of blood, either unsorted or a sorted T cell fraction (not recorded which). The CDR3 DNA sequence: TGTGCCAGCAGTTGGGGCACCGAAGAGACCCAGTACTTC. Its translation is CASSWGTEETQYF.